Listed here is a single T cell receptor beta chain. Its cognate antigen is unknown. Losses at the gene ends were 5 bases for V and 3 bases for J; bases not matched to a gene: 8. This CDR3 spans 15 amino acids. The germline V gene encodes CDR1 SGHVS and CDR2 FNYEAQ. Lymphocytes from graft epithelium and lamina propria were isolated. Clones were read by immunoSEQ multiplex PCR, and TCRdb kept only the in-frame ones, dropping some. The table records 29,000 or so clones, over 60% of them present only once. This sample is drawn from a study of graft-versus-host responses after intestinal transplantation. At the level of the study: Each recipient received a multivisceral, liver-intestinal, or isolated intestinal graft. All recipients got anti-thymocyte globulin induction, then tacrolimus and steroids for around three years. Findings and limits, study-wide: Detected in recipient marrow were GvH clones, some of which were first observed in ileum or blood.

Specimen: ileum tissue, collected 98 days after intestinal transplantation. J is TRBJ2-7 and V is TRBV7-6; 9 bases agree with TRBD1. The sequence derives from a human patient who received an intestinal transplant, so some T cells may come from the graft donor. CDR3 region: CASSTGQGSSYEQYF. For the CDR3, the DNA is TGTGCCAGCAGCACAGGACAGGGGAGTAGCTACGAGCAGTACTTC.